These 32 T cell receptor beta chains share one sample of origin, sequenced in a study of graft-versus-host responses after intestinal transplantation. The table came from immunoSEQ multiplex PCR; TCRdb's copy has only in-frame clones and leaves some out. The sample has nearly 100,000 clones, 75% to 95% seen once. The material was PBMCs, obtained about 460 days after intestinal transplant. The source of these receptors is a human patient who received an intestinal transplant, so some T cells may come from the graft donor.

This chain connects TRBV19 to TRBJ1-2, with D tentatively TRBD1 (5 bases). CDR3 length equals 19 residues. V lost 1 base and J 3 bases, leaving 24 bases between the germline ends. Germline V gene data show CDR1 as LNHDA and CDR2 as SQIVND (reference sequence). The CDR3 coding sequence is TGTGCCAGTAGTATAGTCCCATACCGACAGTCCGCCCCAGACTATGGCTACACCTTC. Translated, it gives CASSIVPYRQSAPDYGYTF.

To note about this clone: One junction end disagrees with the germline gene, perhaps due to a read error. This chain uses TRBV7-3 with TRBJ2-1, with TRBD2 identical over 11 bases. Germline V CDR1 and CDR2: SGHTA, FQGTGA. This CDR3 has 15 residues. This chain's CDR3 is CASSPGTSGNNERFF. Written as DNA, the CDR3 is TGTGCCAGCAGCCCAGGGACTAGCGGAAACAATGAGCGGTTCTTC.

The CDR3 sequence is CASSPQFGTGRTEAFF. CDR3 in DNA: TGTGCCAGCAGCCCTCAGTTTGGGACAGGGAGGACTGAAGCTTTCTTT. The V gene is TRBV7-8, the J gene TRBJ1-1; 9 nucleotides align to TRBD1. This CDR3 is 16 amino acids long. The germline gives CDR1 SGHVS, CDR2 FQNEAQ. V was clipped by 5 bases and J by 5 bases; unmatched bases: 12.

The chain has TRBV5-6 and TRBJ1-6; D gene uncertain. The CDR3 loop spans 12 amino acids. Germline V gives CDR1 SGHDT, CDR2 YYEEEE. Trimming cost V 3 bases and J 9 bases, with 7 bases left between them. The DNA of the CDR3 is TGTGCCAGCAGCTCAGGTTTTTCACCCCTCCACTTT. This gives the protein CASSSGFSPLHF.

The chain has TRBV10-3 and TRBJ2-5, with 8 bases that match TRBD1. After removal of 6 bases from V and 5 bases from J, the junction contained 2 bases not matched to a gene. The CDR3 is 12 residues long. Germline CDR1 and CDR2: ENHRY and SYGVKD. The CDR3 DNA is TGTGCCATCAGACACAGGGGGGAGACCCAGTACTTC. It specifies CAIRHRGETQYF.

V gene TRBV7-2 combines with J gene TRBJ1-3, with 8 bases fitting TRBD1. V was pared by 5 bases and J by 4 bases, with 1 base of the junction left unmatched. Germline V gene sequence: CDR1 SGHTA, CDR2 FQGNSA. The CDR3 runs 13 residues. The CDR3 reads CASSRQGGNTIYF. The CDR3 DNA follows: TGTGCCAGCAGCCGACAGGGGGGAAACACCATATATTTT. Full variable domain (rest looked up from reference TRBV7-2 and TRBJ1-3): GAGVSQSPSNKVTEKGKDVELRCDPISGHTALYWYRQSLGQGLEFLIYFQGNSAPDKSGLPSDRFSAERTGGSVSTLTIQRTQQEDSAVYLCASSRQGGNTIYFGEGSWLTVV.

This clone was counted between two and nine times. CDR3 DNA sequence: TGTGCCAGCAGCCCCCCCCTAGCGGGGTACACAGATACGCAGTATTTT. It translates to CASSPPLAGYTDTQYF. V is TRBV7-9 and J is TRBJ2-3; 9 bases map to TRBD2. Germline V gives CDR1 SEHNR, CDR2 FQNEAQ (reference sequence). There are 16 residues in the CDR3. J lost 2 bases, V lost 5 bases, and 8 bases had no gene match.

The chain is built from TRBV12-5 and TRBJ2-1; the match to TRBD2 covers 10 bases. J gave up 0 bases and V 0 bases, and 14 bases lay outside the gene matches. Germline CDR1 is LGHNT and CDR2 is FRNRAP. The CDR3 runs to 21 residues. For the CDR3, the DNA is TGTGCTAGTGGTTTGGTAGGGGCCGGGGGACTAGCGAGGAGCTCCTACAATGAGCAGTTCTTC. Translated: CASGLVGAGGLARSSYNEQFF.

The chain joins TRBV9 to TRBJ1-2, with D possibly matching TRBD1 (5 bases). The CDR3 sequence is 13 residues long. The germline V gene has CDR1 SGDLS and CDR2 YYNGEE. Trimming cost V 4 bases and J 4 bases, with 11 bases left between them. The DNA for the CDR3 is TGTGCCAGCAGCCAGGGCGGGGCCTATGGCTACACCTTC. It specifies CASSQGGAYGYTF. Supplemented by reference TRBV9 and TRBJ1-2, the full variable domain reads DSGVTQTPKHLITATGQRVTLRCSPRSGDLSVYWYQQSLDQGLQFLIQYYNGEERAKGNILERFSAQQFPDLHSELNLSSLELGDSALYFCASSQGGAYGYTFGSGTRLTVV.

The chain combines TRBV6-4 with TRBJ2-5; 9 nucleotides match TRBD2. The CDR3 consists of 18 residues. Germline loops: CDR1 MRHNA, CDR2 SNTAGT. The J segment lost 5 bases and the V segment lost 0 bases, leaving 13 bases of the junction unmatched. The CDR3 region is CASSDSRTKSGGRETQYF. The DNA for the CDR3 is TGTGCCAGCAGTGACTCGAGGACTAAGAGCGGGGGGAGGGAGACCCAGTACTTC.

V and J are TRBV5-6 and TRBJ1-2; D not certain. This CDR3 comprises 13 residues. CDR1 SGHDT and CDR2 YYEEEE come from the germline V gene. V dropped 2 bases and J dropped 5 bases, with 10 bases sitting between them. The CDR3 protein is CASSFGESYGYTF. CDR3 in DNA: TGTGCCAGCAGCTTCGGGGAATCGTATGGCTACACCTTC.

J is TRBJ1-3 and V is TRBV6-5; D call uncertain. Germline V lookup: CDR1 MNHEY, CDR2 SVGAGI. The CDR3 is 13 residues long. Trimming cost V 6 bases and J 3 bases, with 9 bases left between them. CDR3 amino acids: CASSRGFGNTIYF. CDR3 bases: TGTGCCAGCAGCCGAGGGTTTGGAAACACCATATATTTT.

The chain is built from TRBV5-5 and TRBJ2-7, with D perhaps given as TRBD1 or TRBD2 (6 bases each). The V and J ends lost 0 bases and 3 bases respectively, with 10 bases between them. CDR3 length: 14 amino acids. The germline V gene encodes CDR1 SGHKS and CDR2 YYEKEE (reference sequence). The CDR3 sequence is CASSLAGGGYEQYF. CDR3 nucleotides: TGTGCCAGCAGCTTGGCCGGGGGCGGCTACGAGCAGTACTTC.

This clone was seen a single time. The chain recombines TRBV6-5 with TRBJ2-1; D is undetermined. V gave up 0 bases and J gave up 2 bases, with 5 bases separating them. In germline, CDR1 is MNHEY, CDR2 SVGAGI. The CDR3 is made up of 14 amino acids. The CDR3 DNA follows: TGTGCCAGCAGTTACTCGAGAGCCTACAATGAGCAGTTCTTC. It is translated as CASSYSRAYNEQFF.

This rearrangement joins TRBV9 to TRBJ1-2, with D possibly TRBD1 on 6 matching bases. V was clipped by 4 bases and J by 3 bases, with 13 bases between them. CDR3 length: 14 residues. The germline CDR1 and CDR2 sequences are SGDLS and YYNGEE. CDR3 nucleotides: TGTGCCAGCAGCCCGGGGAGGGGGGACTATGGCTACACCTTC. It encodes CASSPGRGDYGYTF. The entire variable domain, with the rest obtained from reference TRBV9 and TRBJ1-2, is as follows: DSGVTQTPKHLITATGQRVTLRCSPRSGDLSVYWYQQSLDQGLQFLIQYYNGEERAKGNILERFSAQQFPDLHSELNLSSLELGDSALYFCASSPGRGDYGYTFGSGTRLTVV.

The V call is TRBV6-1, the J call TRBJ1-2, with a tentative D call TRBD1 (6 bases). CDR3 length: 15 residues. V shed 7 bases and J shed 4 bases, with 19 bases lying between them. Per the germline V gene, CDR1 is MNHNS and CDR2 is SASEGT. This CDR3 is CASTSRPGGLYGYTF. The CDR3 coding sequence is TGTGCCAGCACTTCCCGCCCGGGGGGCCTCTATGGCTACACCTTC.

V gene TRBV7-3 combines with J gene TRBJ2-1, with TRBD1 matching 8 bases. Per the germline V gene, CDR1 is SGHTA and CDR2 is FQGTGA. V gave up 3 bases and J gave up 2 bases; unmatched junction bases: 3. The CDR3 sequence is 15 residues long. CDR3 in amino acids: CASSLAGGAYNEQFF. CDR3 DNA: TGTGCCAGCAGCTTGGCAGGGGGCGCCTACAATGAGCAGTTCTTC.

The chain recombines TRBV19 with TRBJ1-2, with D perhaps matching TRBD1 (6 bases). The CDR3 loop spans 13 amino acids. Germline V CDR1 and CDR2: LNHDA, SQIVND (reference sequence). Trimming cost V 6 bases and J 5 bases, with 13 bases left between them. The CDR3 protein is CASRAGAGYGYTF. CDR3 DNA: TGTGCCAGTAGGGCAGGGGCAGGTTATGGCTACACCTTC.

The J gene is TRBJ2-3, the V gene TRBV5-1, with D unclear. Germline CDR1 SGHRS, CDR2 YFSETQ. Trimming removed 0 bases at V and 0 bases at J, with 8 bases between. CDR3 length: 15 amino acids. CDR3 coding DNA: TGCGCCAGCAGCTTGGCAGCCACTAGCACAGATACGCAGTATTTT. Its protein product is CASSLAATSTDTQYF.

V gene TRBV11-2 combines with J gene TRBJ1-1; D is unclear. Germline CDR1 reads SGHAT; CDR2 reads FQNNGV. The CDR3 totals 15 residues. Trimming removed 2 bases at V and 2 bases at J, with 12 bases between. The CDR3 nucleotides are TGTGCCAGCAGCTTATCTCCCCCTGGCAACACTGAAGCTTTCTTT. Translated, it gives CASSLSPPGNTEAFF.

This sequence joins TRBV27 and TRBJ2-7; perhaps D is TRBD1 or TRBD2 (5 bases each). V lost 6 bases and J lost 3, with 18 bases in between. This CDR3 has 15 residues. The V gene's germline CDR1 is MNHEY and CDR2 SMNVEV (reference sequence). CDR3 residues: CASSSWGTDIYEQYF. The CDR3 DNA sequence: TGTGCCAGCAGCTCTTGGGGGACGGATATCTACGAGCAGTACTTC.

J is TRBJ1-2 and V is TRBV30; D uncertain. The V gene lost 7 bases and the J gene lost 3 bases, with 18 bases spanning the gap. CDR3 length equals 14 residues. Germline assignment: CDR1 GTSNPN and CDR2 SVGIG (reference sequence). Here the CDR3 reads CASSPRLDDYGYTF. In DNA form, the CDR3 reads TGTGCCTCCTCCCCCAGGTTAGATGACTATGGCTACACCTTC.

The chain is built from TRBV19 and TRBJ2-1; 10 positions agree with TRBD1. The CDR3 extends over 14 amino acids. With V trimmed by 8 bases and J by 3 bases, 4 bases remained unmatched. The germline V gene has CDR1 LNHDA and CDR2 SQIVND (reference sequence). The CDR3 loop is CASRGQGNYNEQFF. The CDR3 DNA follows: TGTGCCAGTCGGGGACAGGGGAACTACAATGAGCAGTTCTTC.

The chain has TRBV9 and TRBJ1-2; TRBD1 is a possible D gene (6 bases). This CDR3 region has 13 residues. From germline, CDR1 is SGDLS and CDR2 YYNGEE. V was pared by 3 bases and J by 2 bases, with 8 bases between. The CDR3 nucleotides read TGTGCCAGCAGCGGACAGGTCAACTATGGCTACACCTTC. The encoded protein is CASSGQVNYGYTF.

This clone was counted a single time. This rearrangement joins TRBV5-5 to TRBJ2-7; D unresolved. Trimming removed 0 bases at V and 2 bases at J, with 9 bases between. Germline loops: CDR1 SGHKS, CDR2 YYEKEE (reference sequence). The CDR3 is 14 amino acids. In DNA form, the CDR3 reads TGTGCCAGCAGCTTGGAAGGCCCCCCCTACGAGCAGTACTTC. Amino acids: CASSLEGPPYEQYF.

As concerns this clone: This specimen includes other DNA sequences encoding the same CDR3. J is TRBJ1-5 and V is TRBV7-8; D remains ambiguous. With 1 base removed from V and 6 bases from J, the gap between germline ends came to 4 bases. CDR1 is SGHVS, CDR2 FQNEAQ, per germline. There are 12 residues in the CDR3. CDR3 in amino acids: CASSLVGQPQHF. DNA of the CDR3: TGTGCCAGCAGCTTAGTAGGTCAGCCCCAGCATTTT. Full variable domain (rest looked up from reference TRBV7-8 and TRBJ1-5): GAGVSQSPRYKVAKRGQDVALRCDPISGHVSLFWYQQALGQGPEFLTYFQNEAQLDKSGLPSDRFFAERPEGSVSTLKIQRTQQEDSAVYLCASSLVGQPQHFGDGTRLSIL.

The chain combines TRBV7-8 with TRBJ2-7, with D perhaps TRBD1 or TRBD2 (5 bases each). The V gene lost 9 bases and the J gene lost 6 bases, with 18 bases spanning the gap. Germline loops: CDR1 SGHVS, CDR2 FQNEAQ. This CDR3 region has 13 residues. CDR3 sequence (DNA): TGTGCCAGTTCCCGGGACCCCTTCGGCGAGCAGTACTTC. It translates to CASSRDPFGEQYF.

The rearrangement uses TRBV7-2 and TRBJ2-7; a weak D match, TRBD1 (6 bases). The CDR3 has 14 amino acids. The V and J ends lost 4 bases and 3 bases respectively, with 13 bases between them. The germline CDR1 and CDR2 sequences are SGHTA and FQGNSA. CDR3 nucleotides: TGTGCCAGCAGCTCCCAGGGGATCCTCTACGAGCAGTACTTC. This translates into CASSSQGILYEQYF.

The rearrangement joins TRBV10-3 to TRBJ2-3, with D possibly being TRBD1 or TRBD2 (5 bases each). CDR1 and CDR2 from the germline V gene are ENHRY and SYGVKD. V lost 8 bases and J lost 0, with 12 bases in between. The CDR3 runs 14 residues. In nucleotides, the CDR3 is TGTGCCATCGGGGCGGGCCCTAGCACAGATACGCAGTATTTT. It specifies CAIGAGPSTDTQYF.

The chain combines TRBV11-2 with TRBJ2-3, with 7 positions matching TRBD1. Per germline, CDR1 SGHAT and CDR2 FQNNGV. V trimming: 5 bases; J trimming: 5 bases; junction bases outside the gene matches: 7. The CDR3 length is 14 residues. The CDR3 nucleotides read TGTGCCAGCAGCCCAATACGACAGGGAGATACGCAGTATTTT. It encodes CASSPIRQGDTQYF.

The rearrangement links TRBV5-6 to TRBJ1-1; perhaps TRBD1 as D (5 bases). Deletions cut 2 bases from V and 5 bases from J, with 13 bases between. The CDR3 spans 14 residues. The germline V gene encodes CDR1 SGHDT and CDR2 YYEEEE. This chain's CDR3 is CASSFFRQGTEAFF. Written as DNA, the CDR3 is TGTGCCAGCAGCTTTTTCAGGCAGGGAACTGAAGCTTTCTTT.

A few counts support this clone. The chain combines TRBV4-1 with TRBJ1-1; D is unresolved. CDR1 is MGHRA and CDR2 is YSYEKL in the germline V gene. This CDR3 is 11 amino acids long. The V end was cut by 2 bases, the J end by 12 bases, with 10 bases between. CDR3 region: CASSQMQKTFF. The DNA for the CDR3 is TGCGCCAGCAGCCAAATGCAGAAAACTTTCTTT.